Detailed here is one T cell receptor beta chain. These data come from a study of T-cell reconstitution after alpha-beta-depleted transplantation in children. Unique molecular identifiers were incorporated during preparation of the TCRbeta library. TCRdb reanalysed the PCR reads using MiXCR and keeps one entry per CDR3 protein. Among approximately 520,000 distinct CDR3 sequences listed, 30% to 35% were seen once. Germline lookup yields CDR1 GTSNPN and CDR2 SVGIG (reference sequence). Trimming removed 2 bases from V and 0 bases from J, with 19 bases in between. CDR3 length: 17 residues. The receptor comes from a human donor who donated a stem cell graft to a child with aplastic anemia. This specimen was PBMCs from the stem cell graft donor, taken from the stem cell graft. The chain is built from TRBV30 and TRBJ1-1; D is ambiguous. The CDR3 here is CAWSPNRVSAVNTEAFF. The CDR3 nucleotides read TGTGCCTGGAGTCCCAATCGGGTGAGCGCAGTGAACACTGAAGCTTTCTTT.